This paragraph covers one T cell receptor (beta chain) sequence. No antigen is known for it. The data derive from a study of T-cell memory formation after mild COVID-19. Study-wide results and limits: Detection of some responders pre-infection suggested pre-existing cross-reactive memory T cells participated. Mostly located in CM and EM were contracting CD4+ clones, with contracting CD8+ clones located in EMRA.

TCRalpha and TCRbeta libraries used 5'RACE with constant-segment primers and UMIs. TCRdb ran MiXCR on the 5' RACE reads and lists one entry per CDR3 protein. Of 250,000 to 350,000 distinct CDR3 sequences in the sample, approximately 19% were seen once. The CDR3 sequence is 16 residues long. V lost 0 bases and J 0 bases, leaving 12 bases between the germline ends. Germline-derived CDR1 and CDR2 are DFQATT and SNEGSKA (reference sequence). The TCR sequence derives from a man younger than 30 who had mild COVID-19 (a few samples of this study predate the infection). Cell type and time point are not known. Material: PBMCs or a T cell subset sorted from them (not recorded which). V usage is TRBV20-1 and J usage is TRBJ1-5; D unclear. The CDR3 reads CSARDRTGNSNQPQHF. The CDR3 DNA reads TGCAGTGCTAGAGACAGGACGGGAAATAGCAATCAGCCCCAGCATTTT.